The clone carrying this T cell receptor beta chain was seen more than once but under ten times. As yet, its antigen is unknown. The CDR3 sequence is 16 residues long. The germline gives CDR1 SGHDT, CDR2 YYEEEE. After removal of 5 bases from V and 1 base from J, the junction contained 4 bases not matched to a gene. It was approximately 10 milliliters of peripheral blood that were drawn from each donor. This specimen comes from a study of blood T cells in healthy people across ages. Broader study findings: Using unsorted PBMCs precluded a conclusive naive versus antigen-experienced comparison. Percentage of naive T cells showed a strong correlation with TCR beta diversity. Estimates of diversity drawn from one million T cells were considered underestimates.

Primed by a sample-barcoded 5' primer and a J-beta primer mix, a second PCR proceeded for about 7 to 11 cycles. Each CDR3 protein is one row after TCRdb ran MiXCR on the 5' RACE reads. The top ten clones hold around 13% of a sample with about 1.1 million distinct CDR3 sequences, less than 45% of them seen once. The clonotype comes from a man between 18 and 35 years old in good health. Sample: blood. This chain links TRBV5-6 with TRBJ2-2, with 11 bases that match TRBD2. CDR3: CASSWTSGLNTGELFF. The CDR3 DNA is TGTGCCAGCAGTTGGACTAGCGGGTTGAACACCGGGGAGCTGTTTTTT.